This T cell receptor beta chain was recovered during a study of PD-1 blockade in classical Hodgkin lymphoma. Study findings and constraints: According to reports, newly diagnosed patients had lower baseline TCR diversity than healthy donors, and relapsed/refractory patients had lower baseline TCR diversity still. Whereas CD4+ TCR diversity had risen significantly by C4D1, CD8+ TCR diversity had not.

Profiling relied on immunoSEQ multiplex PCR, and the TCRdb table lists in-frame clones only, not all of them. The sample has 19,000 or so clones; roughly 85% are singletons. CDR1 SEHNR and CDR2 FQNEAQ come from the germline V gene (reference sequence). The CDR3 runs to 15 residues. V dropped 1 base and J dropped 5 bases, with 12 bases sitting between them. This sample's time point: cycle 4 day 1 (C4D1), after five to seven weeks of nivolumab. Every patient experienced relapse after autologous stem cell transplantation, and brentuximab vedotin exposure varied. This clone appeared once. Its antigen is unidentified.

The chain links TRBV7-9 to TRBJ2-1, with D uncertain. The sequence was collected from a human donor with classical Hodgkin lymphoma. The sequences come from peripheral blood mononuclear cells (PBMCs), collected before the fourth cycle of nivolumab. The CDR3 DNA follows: TGTGCCAGCAGCTTAGATTGGGTGGGAAACAATGAGCAGTTCTTC. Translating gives CASSLDWVGNNEQFF.